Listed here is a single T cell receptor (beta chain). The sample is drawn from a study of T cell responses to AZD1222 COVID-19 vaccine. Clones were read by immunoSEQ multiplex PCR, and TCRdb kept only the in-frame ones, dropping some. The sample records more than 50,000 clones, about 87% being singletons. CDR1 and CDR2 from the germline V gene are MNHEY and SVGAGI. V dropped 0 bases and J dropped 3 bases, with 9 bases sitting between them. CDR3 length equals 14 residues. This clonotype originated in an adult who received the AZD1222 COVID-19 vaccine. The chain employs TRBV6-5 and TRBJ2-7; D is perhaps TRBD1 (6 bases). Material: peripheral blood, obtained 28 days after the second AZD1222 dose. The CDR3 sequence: CASSYSGAHYEQYF. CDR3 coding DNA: TGTGCCAGCAGTTACTCGGGGGCGCACTACGAGCAGTACTTC.